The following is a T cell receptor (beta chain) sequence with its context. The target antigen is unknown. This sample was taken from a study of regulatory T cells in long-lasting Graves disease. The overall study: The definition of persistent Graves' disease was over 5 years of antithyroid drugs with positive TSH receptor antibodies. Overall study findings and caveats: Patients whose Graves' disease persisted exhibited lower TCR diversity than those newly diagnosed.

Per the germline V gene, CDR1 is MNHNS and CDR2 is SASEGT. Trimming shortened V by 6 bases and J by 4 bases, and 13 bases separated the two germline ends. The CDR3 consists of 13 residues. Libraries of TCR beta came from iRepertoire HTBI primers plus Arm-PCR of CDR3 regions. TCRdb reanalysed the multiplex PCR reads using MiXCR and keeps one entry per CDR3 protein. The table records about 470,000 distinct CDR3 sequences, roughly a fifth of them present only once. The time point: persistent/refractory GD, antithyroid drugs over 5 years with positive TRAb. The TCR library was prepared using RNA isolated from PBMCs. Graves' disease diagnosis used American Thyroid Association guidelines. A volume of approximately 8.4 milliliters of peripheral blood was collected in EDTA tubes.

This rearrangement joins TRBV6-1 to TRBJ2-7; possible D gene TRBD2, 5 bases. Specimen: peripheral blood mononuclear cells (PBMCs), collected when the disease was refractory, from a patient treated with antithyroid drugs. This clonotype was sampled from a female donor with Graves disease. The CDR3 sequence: CASSHGESYEQYF. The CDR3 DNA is TGTGCCAGCAGCCACGGGGAAAGTTACGAGCAGTACTTC.